These 10 T cell receptor beta chains originate from one sample sequenced in a study of STAT5B mutations in CD4+ large granular lymphocyte leukemia. Profiled with immunoSEQ multiplex PCR; TCRdb holds only in-frame clones, not every one. This table holds 40,000 to 55,000 clones, 70% to 90% found once. Input material: CD4+ T cells from blood buffy coats. The receptors originated from a human donor in good health.

The chain couples TRBV2 to TRBJ1-2, with D perhaps TRBD1 (6 bases). Trimming shortened V by 3 bases and J by 4 bases, and 12 bases separated the two germline ends. Germline CDR1 and CDR2: SNHLY and FYNNEI. This CDR3 contains 14 residues. CDR3 loop: CASSEPGQSYGYTF. The CDR3 nucleotides read TGTGCCAGCAGTGAGCCCGGACAGAGCTATGGCTACACCTTC.

This chain joins TRBV5-8 and TRBJ2-5; TRBD1 matches 7 bases. V lost 5 bases to trimming and J lost 5 bases; unmatched junction nucleotides: 9. CDR3 length: 14 amino acids. In germline, CDR1 is SGHTS, CDR2 YDEGEE. This chain's CDR3 is CASRRGQPKETQYF. The DNA of the CDR3 is TGTGCCAGCAGGAGGGGACAGCCCAAGGAGACCCAGTACTTC.

In this sample, this clone turned up a few times. This chain uses TRBV5-1 with TRBJ2-3; D possibly corresponds to TRBD1 (6 bases). From germline, CDR1 is SGHRS and CDR2 YFSETQ. CDR3 size: 12 residues. V lost 2 bases to trimming and J lost 10 bases, with 11 bases between them. The CDR3: CASSFPGVPQYF. CDR3 DNA: TGCGCCAGCAGCTTCCCAGGGGTCCCGCAGTATTTT.

V usage is TRBV2 and J usage is TRBJ1-1, with D tentatively TRBD1 (6 bases). Germline-derived CDR1 and CDR2 are SNHLY and FYNNEI. The CDR3 sequence is 14 residues long. V was clipped by 4 bases and J by 4 bases, with 13 bases between them. The CDR3 nucleotides read TGTGCCAGCAGTGTCAGGGGTGGGAGCACTGAAGCTTTCTTT. This translates into CASSVRGGSTEAFF.

The genes are TRBV27 and TRBJ2-7; D gene uncertain. V lost 3 bases and J lost 8, with 11 bases in between. CDR1 and CDR2 (germline): MNHEY, SMNVEV (reference sequence). The CDR3 is 12 residues long. CDR3 sequence (DNA): TGTGCCAGCAGTTTTAAAGGGTCCCAGCAGTACTTC. As protein: CASSFKGSQQYF.

The chain joins TRBV6-4 to TRBJ1-5; weak D call: TRBD1 (6 bases). Trimming left V 4 bases short and J 0 bases short, with 19 bases between. Germline V CDR1 and CDR2: MRHNA, SNTAGT. The CDR3 runs 18 residues. CDR3 nucleotides: TGTGCCAGCAGTGTAAGGGGGGCTCCACGACCTAGCAATCAGCCCCAGCATTTT. Amino acids: CASSVRGAPRPSNQPQHF.

CDR3 residues: CASSLDQSEGYTF. CDR3 DNA sequence: TGCGCCAGCAGCTTGGACCAGTCGGAGGGCTACACCTTC. The rearrangement joins TRBV5-1 to TRBJ1-2; D is uncertain. V shed 0 bases and J shed 8 bases, with 11 bases lying between them. The CDR3 spans 13 residues. Germline CDR1 reads SGHRS; CDR2 reads YFSETQ.

V gene TRBV29-1 combines with J gene TRBJ2-5, with TRBD1 as a possible D gene (6 bases). CDR3 length: 14 residues. Germline CDR1 is SQVTM and CDR2 is ANQGSEA. V was trimmed by 6 bases and J by 5 bases, leaving 19 bases between them. CDR3 loop: CSVGQRVKGETQYF. CDR3 coding DNA: TGCAGCGTCGGACAGCGCGTAAAAGGGGAGACCCAGTACTTC.

The chain has TRBV7-2 and TRBJ2-6, with D unclear. V was trimmed by 5 bases and J by 1 base, leaving 9 bases between them. The CDR3 sequence is 15 residues long. Per the germline V gene, CDR1 is SGHTA and CDR2 is FQGNSA. This CDR3 reads CASSPYESGANVLTF. DNA of the CDR3: TGTGCCAGCAGCCCTTACGAGTCTGGGGCCAACGTCCTGACTTTC.

This chain joins TRBV6-4 and TRBJ2-3, with 7 bases identical to TRBD2. Trimming cost V 0 bases and J 1 base; bases outside gene matches: 7. This CDR3 is built from 17 residues. Germline CDR1 MRHNA, CDR2 SNTAGT. The CDR3 here is CASSDSSAGEGTDTQYF. In DNA, the CDR3 is TGTGCCAGCAGTGACTCGAGTGCGGGAGAGGGCACAGATACGCAGTATTTT.